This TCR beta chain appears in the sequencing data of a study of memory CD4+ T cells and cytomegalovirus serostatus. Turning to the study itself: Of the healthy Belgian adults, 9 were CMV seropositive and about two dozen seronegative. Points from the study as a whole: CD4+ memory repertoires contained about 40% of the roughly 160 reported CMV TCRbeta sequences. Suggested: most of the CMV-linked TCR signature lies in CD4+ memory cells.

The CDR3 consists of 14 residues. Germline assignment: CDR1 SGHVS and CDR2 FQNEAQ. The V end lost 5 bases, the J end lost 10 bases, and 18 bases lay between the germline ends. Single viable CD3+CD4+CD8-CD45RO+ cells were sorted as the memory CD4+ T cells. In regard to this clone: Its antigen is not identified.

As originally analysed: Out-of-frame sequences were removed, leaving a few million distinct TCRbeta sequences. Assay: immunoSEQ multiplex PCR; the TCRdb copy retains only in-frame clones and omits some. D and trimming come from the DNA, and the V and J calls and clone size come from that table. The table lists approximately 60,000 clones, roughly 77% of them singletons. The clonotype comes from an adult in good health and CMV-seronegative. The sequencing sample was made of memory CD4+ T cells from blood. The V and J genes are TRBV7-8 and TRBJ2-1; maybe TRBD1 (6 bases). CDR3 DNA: TGTGCCAGCAGCCAAGTGAGACAGGAAAACGAGCAGTTCTTC. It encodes CASSQVRQENEQFF.